The T cell receptor (beta chain) under discussion was sequenced for a study of T cell changes during pregnancy in multiple sclerosis. CDR1 and CDR2 (germline): SQVTM, ANQGSEA. Trimming shortened V by 7 bases and J by 6 bases, and 12 bases separated the two germline ends. This CDR3 has 12 amino acids. The data were produced by immunoSEQ multiplex PCR, yet TCRdb's version contains in-frame clones alone and is incomplete. The repertoire holds under 45,000 clones, with 85% to 95% as singletons. Only one count was recorded for this clone. Material: CD4+ T cells from peripheral blood mononuclear cells, obtained in the third trimester of pregnancy. The TCR was taken from a female donor in good health, enrolled as a control in a pregnancy study. The J gene is TRBJ2-2, the V gene TRBV29-1; D remains unclear. CDR3 amino acids: CSAPSDAGELFF. The CDR3 DNA reads as TGCAGCGCCCCGAGCGACGCCGGGGAGCTGTTTTTT.